The present T cell receptor (beta chain) was sequenced within a study of OX40 agonist ivuxolimab in advanced cancers. Findings and caveats of the study: The authors also found low normalized T-cell clonal expansion in some nonresponders. At 0.1 to 3.0 mg/kg and by week 6, CD4+ and CD8+ T cells in the blood had expanded clonally. Among T cells, CD8+ cells averaged more expanded clones than CD4+ cells. Among the lowest peripheral clonal expansion occurred in 0.1-3.0 mg/kg partial responders.

As regards this clone: Its matching antigen is unknown.

The V segment lost 5 bases and the J segment 5 bases; nucleotides outside the gene matches: 6. This CDR3 has 14 amino acids. CDR1 and CDR2 (germline): SGHNT, YYREEE (reference sequence). Sequenced by immunoSEQ multiplex PCR; TCRdb stores in-frame clones only, minus some. The sample holds around 100,000 clones, 90% to 97% seen once. The V and J genes are TRBV5-4 and TRBJ2-2, with 7 nucleotides matching TRBD2. Here the sequenced sample was CD4+ or CD8+ T cells sorted from blood, taken in a trial of the OX40 agonist ivuxolimab. The sequence was obtained from an adult with an advanced solid tumor such as melanoma, head and neck, liver or kidney cancer. CDR3 sequence: CASSRGEETGELFF. CDR3 in DNA: TGTGCCAGCAGTCGGGGGGAGGAGACCGGGGAGCTGTTTTTT.